This T cell receptor (beta chain) stems from a study of T cells in women clearing cervical HPV infection. Study in general: Blood came at first lesion visit for cases, post-clearance for controls.

To note about this clone: The read finishes 3 residues shy of the CDR3 end, and the germline J gene is used to complete it.

The protocol was immunoSEQ multiplex PCR, while the TCRdb copy is restricted to in-frame clones and leaves out a portion. The table lists fewer than 40,000 clones. V was shortened by 0 bases and J by 3 bases, with 6 bases between the two germline ends. Germline V gives CDR1 DFQATT, CDR2 SNEGSKA (reference sequence). The CDR3 totals 14 residues. The chain employs TRBV20-1 and TRBJ1-6; D ambiguous. Source material: blood buffy coat. The TCR comes from a woman between 18 and 75 years old with a cervical HPV16 infection that either progressed to CIN3+ or cleared (not recorded which). The sequenced CDR3 bases are TGCAGTGCTAGAGAACCAGTCTATAATTCACCC. It translates to CSAREPVYNSP. In full, the CDR3 is CSAREPVYNSPLHF.